This TCR beta chain was sequenced in a study of CD8+CD57+ T cells in acquired aplastic anemia. Notes on the study in general: Significant differences in CD8+ Simpson's diversity were not observed between patients and controls. Comparison of patients with controls identified 25 to 35 shared CD8+ CDR3 sequences.

Genomic DNA acted as the template from which TCR beta VDJ combination and CDR3 sequence profiling were carried out. TCRdb reanalysed the reads using MiXCR and keeps one entry per CDR3 protein. The sample shows 450,000 to 600,000 distinct CDR3 sequences, around 32% of them seen only once. Patients picked for sequencing had shown CD8+CD57+ cell expansion detected by flow cytometry. Each patient had severe acquired aplastic anemia. As for this clonotype: The target antigen is unknown.

The V segment lost 5 bases and the J segment 9 bases; nucleotides outside the gene matches: 8. The CDR3 sequence is 15 residues long. Germline CDR1 is SEHNR and CDR2 is FQNEAQ (reference sequence). Sequencing input: sorted CD4+, CD8+, or CD8+CD57+ T cells (not recorded which) from PBMCs. The chain couples TRBV7-9 to TRBJ1-6; TRBD1 aligns across 9 bases. The sequence derives from a human donor with aplastic anemia. The CDR3 spells CASSRRTGVVSPLHF. In DNA, the CDR3 is TGTGCCAGCAGCCGTCGGACAGGGGTTGTTTCACCCCTCCACTTT.